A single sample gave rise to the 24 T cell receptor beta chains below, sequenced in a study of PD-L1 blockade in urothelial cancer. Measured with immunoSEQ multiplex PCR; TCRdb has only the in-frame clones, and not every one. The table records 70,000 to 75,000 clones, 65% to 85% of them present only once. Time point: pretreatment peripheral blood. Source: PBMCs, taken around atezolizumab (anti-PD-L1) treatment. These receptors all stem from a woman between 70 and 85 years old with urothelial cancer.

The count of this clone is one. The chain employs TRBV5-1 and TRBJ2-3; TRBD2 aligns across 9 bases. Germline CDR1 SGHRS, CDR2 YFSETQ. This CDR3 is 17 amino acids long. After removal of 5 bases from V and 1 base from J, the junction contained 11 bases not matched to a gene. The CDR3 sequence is CASSFDSGGLGTDTQYF. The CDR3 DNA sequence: TGCGCCAGCAGTTTCGATAGCGGGGGCCTGGGCACAGATACGCAGTATTTT.

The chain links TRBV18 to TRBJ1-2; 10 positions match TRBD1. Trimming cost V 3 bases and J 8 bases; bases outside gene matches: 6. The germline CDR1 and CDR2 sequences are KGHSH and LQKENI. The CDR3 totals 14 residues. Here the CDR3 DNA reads TGTGCCAGCTCACCGGGACAGGGGTTGATGGGCTACACCTTC. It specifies CASSPGQGLMGYTF.

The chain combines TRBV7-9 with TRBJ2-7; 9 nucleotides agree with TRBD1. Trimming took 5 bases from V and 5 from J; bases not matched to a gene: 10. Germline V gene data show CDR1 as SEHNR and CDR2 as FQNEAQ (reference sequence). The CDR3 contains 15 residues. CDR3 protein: CASSPKGTGRNEQYF. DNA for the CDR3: TGTGCCAGCAGCCCTAAGGGGACAGGGAGGAACGAGCAGTACTTC. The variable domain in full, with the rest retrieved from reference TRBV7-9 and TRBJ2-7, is DTGVSQNPRHKITKRGQNVTFRCDPISEHNRLYWYRQTLGQGPEFLTYFQNEAQLEKSRLLSDRFSAERPKGSFSTLEIQRTEQGDSAMYLCASSPKGTGRNEQYFGPGTRLTVT.

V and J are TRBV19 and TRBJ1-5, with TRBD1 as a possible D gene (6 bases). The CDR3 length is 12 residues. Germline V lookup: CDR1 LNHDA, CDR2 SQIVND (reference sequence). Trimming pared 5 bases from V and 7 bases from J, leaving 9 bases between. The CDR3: CASSLGAQPQHF. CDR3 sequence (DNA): TGTGCCAGTAGTCTGGGGGCACAGCCCCAGCATTTT.

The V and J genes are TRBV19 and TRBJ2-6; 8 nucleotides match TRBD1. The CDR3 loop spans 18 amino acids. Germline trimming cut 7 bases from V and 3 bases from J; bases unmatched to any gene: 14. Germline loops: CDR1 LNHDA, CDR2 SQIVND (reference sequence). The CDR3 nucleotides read TGTGCCAGTACCATGCTTCAGGGGGCCGTAGTTGGGGCCAACGTCCTGACTTTC. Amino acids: CASTMLQGAVVGANVLTF.

In nucleotides, the CDR3 is TGCGCCAGCAGCTTGGTTGGAGCGGGGGGTGTTACGCAGTATTTT. This gives the protein CASSLVGAGGVTQYF. The chain employs TRBV5-1 and TRBJ2-3, with 9 nucleotides matching TRBD2. Unmatched junction bases numbered 7, after V lost 0 bases and J lost 8 bases. CDR1 is SGHRS, CDR2 YFSETQ, per germline. This CDR3 comprises 15 residues. The entire variable domain, with the rest obtained from reference TRBV5-1 and TRBJ2-3, is as follows: KAGVTQTPRYLIKTRGQQVTLSCSPISGHRSVSWYQQTPGQGLQFLFEYFSETQRNKGNFPGRFSGRQFSNSRSEMNVSTLELGDSALYLCASSLVGAGGVTQYFGPGTRLTVL.

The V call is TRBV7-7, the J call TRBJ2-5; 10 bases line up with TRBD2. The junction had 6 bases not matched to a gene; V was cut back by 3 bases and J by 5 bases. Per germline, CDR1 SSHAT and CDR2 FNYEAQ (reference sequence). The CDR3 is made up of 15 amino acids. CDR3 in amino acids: CASSFERGGLETQYF. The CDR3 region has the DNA TGTGCCAGCAGCTTCGAGCGGGGGGGCCTGGAGACCCAGTACTTC.

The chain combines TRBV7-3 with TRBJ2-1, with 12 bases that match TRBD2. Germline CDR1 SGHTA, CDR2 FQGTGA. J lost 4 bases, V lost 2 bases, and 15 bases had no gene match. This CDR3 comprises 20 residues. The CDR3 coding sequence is TGTGCCAGCAGCTTAGGCCCACAGGGATGGACTAGCGGGGAATACAATGAGCAGTTCTTC. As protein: CASSLGPQGWTSGEYNEQFF.

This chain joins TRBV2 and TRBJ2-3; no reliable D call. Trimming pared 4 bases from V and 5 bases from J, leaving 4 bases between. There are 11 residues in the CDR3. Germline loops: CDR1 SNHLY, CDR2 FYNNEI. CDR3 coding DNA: TGTGCCAGCAGTGTAGAAGATACGCAGTATTTT. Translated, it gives CASSVEDTQYF.

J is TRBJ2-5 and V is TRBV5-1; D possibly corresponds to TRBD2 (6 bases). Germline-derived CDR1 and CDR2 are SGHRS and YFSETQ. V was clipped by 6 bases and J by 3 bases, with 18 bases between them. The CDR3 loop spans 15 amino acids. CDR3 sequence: CASTYDFGGKETQYF. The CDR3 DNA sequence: TGCGCCAGCACTTACGACTTCGGGGGTAAAGAGACCCAGTACTTC. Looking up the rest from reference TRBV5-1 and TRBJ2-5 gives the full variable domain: KAGVTQTPRYLIKTRGQQVTLSCSPISGHRSVSWYQQTPGQGLQFLFEYFSETQRNKGNFPGRFSGRQFSNSRSEMNVSTLELGDSALYLCASTYDFGGKETQYFGPGTRLLVL.

CDR3: CAWSPQGGEGYTF. In nucleotides, the CDR3 is TGTGCCTGGAGTCCCCAAGGGGGCGAAGGCTACACCTTC. The V call is TRBV30, the J call TRBJ1-2, with 7 bases aligning to TRBD1. Unmatched junction bases numbered 8, after V lost 2 bases and J lost 8 bases. Per germline, CDR1 GTSNPN and CDR2 SVGIG (reference sequence). The CDR3 runs to 13 residues.

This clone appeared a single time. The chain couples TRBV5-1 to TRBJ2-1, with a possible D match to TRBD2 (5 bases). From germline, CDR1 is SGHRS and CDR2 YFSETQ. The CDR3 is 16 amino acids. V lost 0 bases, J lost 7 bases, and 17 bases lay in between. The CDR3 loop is CASSLVPPGVGNEQFF. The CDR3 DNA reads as TGCGCCAGCAGCTTGGTACCACCCGGGGTGGGGAATGAGCAGTTCTTC.

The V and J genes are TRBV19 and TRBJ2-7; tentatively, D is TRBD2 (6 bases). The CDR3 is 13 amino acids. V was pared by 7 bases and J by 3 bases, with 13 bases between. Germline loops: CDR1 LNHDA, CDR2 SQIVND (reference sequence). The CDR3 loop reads CASKEGQGYEQYF. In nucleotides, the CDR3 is TGTGCCAGTAAGGAGGGTCAGGGCTACGAGCAGTACTTC.

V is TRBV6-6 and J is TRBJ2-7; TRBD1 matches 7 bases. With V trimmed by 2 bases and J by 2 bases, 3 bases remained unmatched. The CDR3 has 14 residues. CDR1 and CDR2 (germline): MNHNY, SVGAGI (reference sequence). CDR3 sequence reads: CASSYQTGPYEQYF. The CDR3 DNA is TGTGCCAGCAGTTACCAGACAGGGCCCTACGAGCAGTACTTC.

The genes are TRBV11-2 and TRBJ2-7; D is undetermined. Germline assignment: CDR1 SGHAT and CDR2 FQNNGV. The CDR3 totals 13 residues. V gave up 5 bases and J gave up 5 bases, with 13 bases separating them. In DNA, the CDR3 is TGTGCCAGCAGCCTGAACACGAGGCACGAGCAGTACTTC. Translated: CASSLNTRHEQYF. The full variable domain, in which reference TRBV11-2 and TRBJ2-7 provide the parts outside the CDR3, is EAGVAQSPRYKIIEKRQSVAFWCNPISGHATLYWYQQILGQGPKLLIQFQNNGVVDDSQLPKDRFSAERLKGVDSTLKIQPAKLEDSAVYLCASSLNTRHEQYFGPGTRLTVT.

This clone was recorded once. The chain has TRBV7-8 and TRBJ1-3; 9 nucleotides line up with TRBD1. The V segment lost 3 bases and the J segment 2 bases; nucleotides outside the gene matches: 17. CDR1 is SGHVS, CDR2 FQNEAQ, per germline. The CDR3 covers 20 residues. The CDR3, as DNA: TGTGCCAGCAGCTTTTACCCCCGGGACAGGGCAACGGGGCCTGGAAACACCATATATTTT. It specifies CASSFYPRDRATGPGNTIYF. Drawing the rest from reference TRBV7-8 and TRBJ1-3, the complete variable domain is GAGVSQSPRYKVAKRGQDVALRCDPISGHVSLFWYQQALGQGPEFLTYFQNEAQLDKSGLPSDRFFAERPEGSVSTLKIQRTQQEDSAVYLCASSFYPRDRATGPGNTIYFGEGSWLTVV.

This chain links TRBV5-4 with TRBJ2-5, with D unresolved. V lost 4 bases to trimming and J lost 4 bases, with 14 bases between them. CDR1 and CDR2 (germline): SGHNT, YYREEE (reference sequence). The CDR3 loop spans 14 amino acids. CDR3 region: CASSPSVALETQYF. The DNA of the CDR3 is TGTGCCAGCAGCCCCTCGGTAGCCCTAGAGACCCAGTACTTC.

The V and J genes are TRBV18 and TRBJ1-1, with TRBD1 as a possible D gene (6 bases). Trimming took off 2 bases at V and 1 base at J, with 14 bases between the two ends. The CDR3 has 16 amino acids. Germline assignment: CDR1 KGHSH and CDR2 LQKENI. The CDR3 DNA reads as TGTGCCAGCTCACCATTTACGGGGACAACGAACACTGAAGCTTTCTTT. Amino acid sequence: CASSPFTGTTNTEAFF.

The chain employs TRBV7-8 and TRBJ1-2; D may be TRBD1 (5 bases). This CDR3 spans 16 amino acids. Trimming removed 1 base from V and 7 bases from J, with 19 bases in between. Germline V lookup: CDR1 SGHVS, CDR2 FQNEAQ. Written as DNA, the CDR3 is TGTGCCAGCAGCTTAGTTGGGGCAGGGAACCCCCTTGGCTACACCTTC. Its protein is CASSLVGAGNPLGYTF.

CDR3 nucleotide sequence: TGTGCCAGCAGGGACAGGCAGAACACCGGGGAGCTGTTTTTT. Amino acids: CASRDRQNTGELFF. V gene TRBV9 combines with J gene TRBJ2-2, with 7 bases fitting TRBD1. Germline V gene data show CDR1 as SGDLS and CDR2 as YYNGEE. Losses at the gene ends were 5 bases for V and 1 base for J; bases not matched to a gene: 2. The length of the CDR3 is 14 residues.

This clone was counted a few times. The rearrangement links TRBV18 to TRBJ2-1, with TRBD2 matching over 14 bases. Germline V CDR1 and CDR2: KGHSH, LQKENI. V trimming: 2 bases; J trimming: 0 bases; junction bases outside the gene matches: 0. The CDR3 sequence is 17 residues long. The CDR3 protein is CASSPGTSGSSYNEQFF. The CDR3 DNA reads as TGTGCCAGCTCACCAGGGACTAGCGGGAGCTCCTACAATGAGCAGTTCTTC. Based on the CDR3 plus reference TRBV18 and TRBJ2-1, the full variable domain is NAGVMQNPRHLVRRRGQEARLRCSPMKGHSHVYWYRQLPEEGLKFMVYLQKENIIDESGMPKERFSAEFPKEGPSILRIQQVVRGDSAAYFCASSPGTSGSSYNEQFFGPGTRLTVL.

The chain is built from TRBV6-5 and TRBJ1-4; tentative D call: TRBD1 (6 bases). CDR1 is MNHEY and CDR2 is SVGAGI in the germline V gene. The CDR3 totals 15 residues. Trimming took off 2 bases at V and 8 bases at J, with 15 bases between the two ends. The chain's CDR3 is CASSYRGGLGEKLFF. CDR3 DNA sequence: TGTGCCAGCAGTTACCGAGGGGGATTGGGAGAAAAACTGTTTTTT.

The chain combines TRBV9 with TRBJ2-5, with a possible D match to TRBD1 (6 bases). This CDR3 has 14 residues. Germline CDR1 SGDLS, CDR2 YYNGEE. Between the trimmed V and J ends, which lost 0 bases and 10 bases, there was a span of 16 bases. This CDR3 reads CASSVEPIRGGQYF. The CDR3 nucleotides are TGTGCCAGCAGCGTAGAACCTATCAGAGGGGGCCAGTACTTC.

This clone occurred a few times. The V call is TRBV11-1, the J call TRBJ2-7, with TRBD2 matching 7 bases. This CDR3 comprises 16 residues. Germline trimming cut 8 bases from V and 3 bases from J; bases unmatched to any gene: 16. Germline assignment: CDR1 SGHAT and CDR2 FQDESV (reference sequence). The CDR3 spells CASRRTIAGGYYEQYF. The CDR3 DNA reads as TGTGCCAGCCGCCGAACTATAGCGGGCGGATACTACGAGCAGTACTTC.